This T cell receptor (beta chain) was sequenced during a study of siplizumab effects on memory and regulatory T cells (dated by TCRdb to the late 2010s). Study-wide context: The study looked at the effect of siplizumab, an anti-CD2 antibody, on alloreactive T-cell subsets in allogeneic mixed lymphocyte reactions made from human PBMCs.

V is cut by 0 bases and J by 2 bases, and the space between the germline ends is 14 bases. Its CDR3 holds 16 amino acids, cysteine through phenylalanine. Just CDR3 DNA is preserved here, 48 bases in frame from base 1. CDR1 and CDR2, looked up from the germline V gene, are SGHNT and YENEEA. The paper's findings and limits, for the study overall: Roughly 80-95% of proliferating CD4+ or CD8+ clones could not be assigned a naive or memory phenotype. Siplizumab significantly reduced the cumulative frequency of alloreactive sequences traceable to unstimulated CD4+ memory T cells. Unstimulated naive T cells appeared more diverse than memory T cells, and naive cells seemed to contribute substantially to the alloresponse. Whether proliferating Tregs from siplizumab cultures were suppressive was not functionally confirmed. Because sequences below about 10^-5 frequency were poorly captured, only a minor fraction of alloreactive clones could be mapped to unstimulated subsets. Of the alloreactive CD4+ clones that could be mapped, the Treg-derived share averaged about 67% with siplizumab compared with around 25% in control reactions.

The receptor library was made with the immunoSEQ multiplex PCR assay. Around 9.9 x 10^4 TCR templates per sample were assayed by the deep sequencing platform. Genomic DNA extracted from sorted T cells was the material used for TCRbeta CDR3 sequencing. Regarding the original processing steps: The R programming language was used for clonal analysis of TCRbeta CDR3 data. Alloreactive CD4+ and CD8+ clones were identified by comparing unstimulated samples to CFSE-low samples taken after the reaction. Regulatory or non-regulatory origin was assigned to alloreactive CD4+ clones by matching of sequences to sorted unstimulated Treg and non-Treg repertoires. TCRdb's version of the immuneACCESS table is confined to in-frame rearrangements and falls short of the full clone set. An unresolved V gene accounts for under half of the shortfall where checked; the remainder is of unknown origin. V and J calls and clone size are copied from that table; D and trimming were computed from the DNA. A total of roughly 100,000 clones appear in this sample, under 95% of them only once. 6.5% of the sample belongs to the ten largest clones.

Worth noting for this clone: Its recognized antigen is unknown. Base qualities are missing; no much larger clone stands one base away.

Sorted unstimulated T cells, along with proliferating T cells recovered from mixed lymphocyte reactions, underwent TCRbeta CDR3 sequencing. Fresh whole blood from ten HLA-typed healthy donors was used as the source from which PBMCs were isolated. The V gene is TRBV11-3 and the J gene is TRBJ2-7; no D gene call is confident. Sequencing was carried out using CD8+ T cells sorted from blood. This receptor was obtained from a human donor in good health. The CDR3 reads as follows: CASSLDWVKTTYEQYF. The nucleotide sequence reads TGTGCCAGCAGCTTAGACTGGGTGAAGACAACCTACGAGCAGTACTTC.